The rows below give T cell receptor beta chains drawn from one sample of a study of response to subunit inactivated influenza vaccine. Via MiXCR, TCRdb re-called the RT-PCR reads, giving one row per CDR3 protein. The profile shows about 570,000 distinct CDR3 sequences, around 11% of them singletons. A further study also used this sample, focusing on T cells expressing NK-cell markers.

The sequencing used PBMCs from blood, collected on the day of vaccination. These TCRs come from a middle-aged man who received an inactivated influenza vaccine. CDR3s include the opening cysteine and the closing phenylalanine or tryptophan. A D gene is named only where the DNA matches it firmly. A row's size may be missing; if present it is once, few, many or a size class.

clone_size: -; d_call: -; cdr3_length: 13; j_call: TRBJ1-1; v_call: TRBV19; cdr3_nt: TGTGCCAGTATTGGCAGGCTGGGCACTGAAGCTTTCTTT; cdr3_aa: CASIGRLGTEAFF
clone_size: -; d_call: -; cdr3_length: 15; j_call: TRBJ1-5; v_call: TRBV2; cdr3_nt: TGTGCCAGCAGACACGGGACTCGGGGCAATCAGCCCCAGCATTTT; cdr3_aa: CASRHGTRGNQPQHF
clone_size: many; d_call: TRBD2; cdr3_length: 16; j_call: TRBJ2-1; v_call: TRBV5-1; cdr3_nt: TGCGCCAGCAGCTTGGGTGGGGCTAGCGGGAGCAATGAGCAGTTCTTC; cdr3_aa: CASSLGGASGSNEQFF
clone_size: -; d_call: TRBD1; cdr3_length: 16; j_call: TRBJ1-3; v_call: TRBV7-2; cdr3_nt: TGTGCCAGCAGCCCAGGCCCGGACAGGGCTGGAAACACCATATATTTT; cdr3_aa: CASSPGPDRAGNTIYF
clone_size: -; d_call: TRBD1; cdr3_length: 16; j_call: TRBJ2-2; v_call: TRBV5-1; cdr3_nt: TGCGCCAGCAGCTTGACCACAGGGGCCGCCACCGAGGAGCTGTTTTTT; cdr3_aa: CASSLTTGAATEELFF
clone_size: -; d_call: -; cdr3_length: 15; j_call: TRBJ2-3; v_call: TRBV2; cdr3_nt: TGTGCCAGCAGTGAGGCCCCAGGGGCCCCAGATACGCAGTATTTT; cdr3_aa: CASSEAPGAPDTQYF
clone_size: many; d_call: TRBD1; cdr3_length: 16; j_call: TRBJ2-2; v_call: TRBV7-2; cdr3_nt: TGTGCCAGCAGCTTAGTAGGGGGCCCGAACACCGGGGAGCTGTTTTTT; cdr3_aa: CASSLVGGPNTGELFF
clone_size: -; d_call: TRBD2; cdr3_length: 19; j_call: TRBJ2-3; v_call: TRBV11-1; cdr3_nt: TGTGCCAGCAGCCCCAGGGGGACTAGCGGGAAACTAAGCACAGATACGCAGTATTTT; cdr3_aa: CASSPRGTSGKLSTDTQYF
clone_size: few; d_call: -; cdr3_length: 17; j_call: TRBJ2-7; v_call: TRBV11-2; cdr3_nt: TGTGCCAGCAGCTTATTGTCCGCCAGTCCCGATACCTACGAGCAGTACTTC; cdr3_aa: CASSLLSASPDTYEQYF
clone_size: few; d_call: -; cdr3_length: 15; j_call: TRBJ2-5; v_call: TRBV18; cdr3_nt: TGTGCCAGCTCACAAACCCGGCAGGGGAAAGAGACCCAGTACTTC; cdr3_aa: CASSQTRQGKETQYF
clone_size: few; d_call: -; cdr3_length: 13; j_call: TRBJ2-2; v_call: TRBV5-1; cdr3_nt: TGCGCCAGCAGCTTGATGGTTCCCGGGGAGCTGTTTTTT; cdr3_aa: CASSLMVPGELFF
clone_size: many; d_call: -; cdr3_length: 13; j_call: TRBJ2-3; v_call: TRBV5-1; cdr3_nt: TGCGCCAGCAGCTCCTTATCCCGAGATACGCAGTATTTT; cdr3_aa: CASSSLSRDTQYF
clone_size: -; d_call: TRBD1; cdr3_length: 15; j_call: TRBJ2-7; v_call: TRBV5-1; cdr3_nt: TGCGCCAGCAGCCCGGGACAGGGACCTACCTACGAGCAGTACTTC; cdr3_aa: CASSPGQGPTYEQYF
clone_size: -; d_call: -; cdr3_length: 15; j_call: TRBJ2-7; v_call: TRBV2; cdr3_nt: TGTGCCAGCAGTCCCTGGGGAGTAGGGGCCTACGAGCAGTACTTC; cdr3_aa: CASSPWGVGAYEQYF
clone_size: -; d_call: -; cdr3_length: 15; j_call: TRBJ2-5; v_call: TRBV25-1; cdr3_nt: TGTGCCAGCAGTGAACTTGGCAGGGGACAAGAGACCCAGTACTTC; cdr3_aa: CASSELGRGQETQYF
clone_size: -; d_call: -; cdr3_length: 16; j_call: TRBJ1-1; v_call: TRBV11-2; cdr3_nt: TGTGCCAGCAGCTTCCAACAGGGAGAAGGAGTCCCTGAAGCTTTCTTT; cdr3_aa: CASSFQQGEGVPEAFF
clone_size: once; d_call: TRBD2; cdr3_length: 14; j_call: TRBJ2-3; v_call: TRBV6-1; cdr3_nt: TGTGCCAGCAGAGAAGCGGGGGCCACAGATACGCAGTATTTT; cdr3_aa: CASREAGATDTQYF
clone_size: few; d_call: -; cdr3_length: 14; j_call: TRBJ2-3; v_call: TRBV10-3; cdr3_nt: TGTGCCATCAGTGAGTCAGCAGTTACAGATACGCAGTATTTT; cdr3_aa: CAISESAVTDTQYF
clone_size: -; d_call: TRBD1; cdr3_length: 13; j_call: TRBJ2-7; v_call: TRBV12-3/TRBV12-4; cdr3_nt: TGTGCCAGCAGTTTTCACAGGGGAAACGAGCAGTACTTC; cdr3_aa: CASSFHRGNEQYF
clone_size: -; d_call: -; cdr3_length: 18; j_call: TRBJ2-1; v_call: TRBV21-1; cdr3_nt: TGTGCCAGCAGCAAAGCAGCGCCTAGCGGGAGGGGCTACGATGAGCAGTTCTTC; cdr3_aa: CASSKAAPSGRGYDEQFF
clone_size: -; d_call: TRBD2; cdr3_length: 16; j_call: TRBJ2-7; v_call: TRBV4-2; cdr3_nt: TGTGCCAGCAGCCACCCTCGGACTAGCGGCCTCTACGAGCAGTACTTC; cdr3_aa: CASSHPRTSGLYEQYF
clone_size: -; d_call: -; cdr3_length: 14; j_call: TRBJ2-5; v_call: TRBV6-5; cdr3_nt: TGTGCCAGCAGTTACGGGGGGCGGGTTGAGACCCAGTACTTC; cdr3_aa: CASSYGGRVETQYF
clone_size: -; d_call: TRBD2; cdr3_length: 14; j_call: TRBJ2-7; v_call: TRBV6-1; cdr3_nt: TGTGCCAGCAGCATAGCGGGGGAGTCCTACGAGCAGTACTTC; cdr3_aa: CASSIAGESYEQYF
clone_size: -; d_call: -; cdr3_length: 13; j_call: TRBJ1-2; v_call: TRBV11-2; cdr3_nt: TGTGCCAGCAGCATTAGGGTGGATTATGGCTACACCTTC; cdr3_aa: CASSIRVDYGYTF
clone_size: few; d_call: -; cdr3_length: 15; j_call: TRBJ2-1; v_call: TRBV5-1; cdr3_nt: TGCGCCAGCAACGTCGGGACACCTACTTACAATGAGCAGTTCTTC; cdr3_aa: CASNVGTPTYNEQFF
clone_size: -; d_call: TRBD1; cdr3_length: 15; j_call: TRBJ2-5; v_call: TRBV7-9; cdr3_nt: TGTGCCAGCAGCGATAAACAGGGGGCCGTTGAGACCCAGTACTTC; cdr3_aa: CASSDKQGAVETQYF
clone_size: -; d_call: -; cdr3_length: 14; j_call: TRBJ2-7; v_call: TRBV27; cdr3_nt: TGTGCCAGCAGTTTAGGTGGCGTCTTGGGGGAGCAGTACTTC; cdr3_aa: CASSLGGVLGEQYF
clone_size: many; d_call: TRBD2; cdr3_length: 14; j_call: TRBJ2-1; v_call: TRBV20-1; cdr3_nt: TGCAGTGCTATGTTTAGCGGGAGGTACAATGAGCAGTTCTTC; cdr3_aa: CSAMFSGRYNEQFF
clone_size: few; d_call: -; cdr3_length: 13; j_call: TRBJ1-2; v_call: TRBV6-1; cdr3_nt: TGTGCCAGCAGTGTAGGCAGCGAATATGGCTACACCTTC; cdr3_aa: CASSVGSEYGYTF
clone_size: -; d_call: -; cdr3_length: 14; j_call: TRBJ1-2; v_call: TRBV15; cdr3_nt: TGTGCCACCAGCCGAGTGGGGGCCGGCTATGGCTACACCTTC; cdr3_aa: CATSRVGAGYGYTF
clone_size: many; d_call: -; cdr3_length: 15; j_call: TRBJ2-7; v_call: TRBV20-1; cdr3_nt: TGCAGTGCTAGAGATGGCGCGGGACAGTTATACGAGCAGTACTTC; cdr3_aa: CSARDGAGQLYEQYF
clone_size: -; d_call: -; cdr3_length: 14; j_call: TRBJ2-6; v_call: TRBV20-1; cdr3_nt: TGCAGTGCCGCAACAGGGCCCCAGGCCAACGTCCTGACTTTC; cdr3_aa: CSAATGPQANVLTF
clone_size: many; d_call: TRBD1; cdr3_length: 14; j_call: TRBJ2-7; v_call: TRBV5-1; cdr3_nt: TGCGCCAGCAGCCCGGACAGGGGGAACTACGAGCAGTACTTC; cdr3_aa: CASSPDRGNYEQYF
clone_size: -; d_call: TRBD2; cdr3_length: 13; j_call: TRBJ2-7; v_call: TRBV10-3; cdr3_nt: TGTGCCACCGGACTAGTTTCCACCTACGAGCAGTACTTC; cdr3_aa: CATGLVSTYEQYF
clone_size: many; d_call: TRBD2; cdr3_length: 17; j_call: TRBJ2-2; v_call: TRBV24-1; cdr3_nt: TGTGCCACCAGTGGTGGGAGGGGCAGGGAGAACACCGGGGAGCTGTTTTTT; cdr3_aa: CATSGGRGRENTGELFF
clone_size: -; d_call: -; cdr3_length: 14; j_call: TRBJ1-3; v_call: TRBV12-3/TRBV12-4; cdr3_nt: TGTGCCAGCACGCAAGGGTGGATCAGAAACACCATATATTTT; cdr3_aa: CASTQGWIRNTIYF
clone_size: -; d_call: TRBD1; cdr3_length: 15; j_call: TRBJ2-1; v_call: TRBV4-2; cdr3_nt: TGTGCCAGCAGCCAAGCCGGGACAGAGTACAATGAGCAGTTCTTC; cdr3_aa: CASSQAGTEYNEQFF
clone_size: few; d_call: TRBD1; cdr3_length: 16; j_call: TRBJ1-5; v_call: TRBV7-8; cdr3_nt: TGTGCCAGCAGCTTAGCGGACAGGGGGGTGAATCAGCCCCAGCATTTT; cdr3_aa: CASSLADRGVNQPQHF
clone_size: many; d_call: -; cdr3_length: 14; j_call: TRBJ2-7; v_call: TRBV11-1; cdr3_nt: TGTGCCAGCAGCTCCGACAGAGTCTCCTACGAGCAGTACTTC; cdr3_aa: CASSSDRVSYEQYF
clone_size: few; d_call: -; cdr3_length: 16; j_call: TRBJ2-7; v_call: TRBV7-9; cdr3_nt: TGTGCCAGCAGCTTAGCTAGGGGGACGGAGACCTACGAGCAGTACTTC; cdr3_aa: CASSLARGTETYEQYF
clone_size: -; d_call: -; cdr3_length: 13; j_call: TRBJ2-7; v_call: TRBV20-1; cdr3_nt: TGCAGCGCTAACCCCACGAGGGCCTACGAGCAGTACTTC; cdr3_aa: CSANPTRAYEQYF
clone_size: few; d_call: -; cdr3_length: 11; j_call: TRBJ2-1; v_call: TRBV29-1; cdr3_nt: TGCAGCGTTGTAAAGGGGGTCGAGCAGTTCTTC; cdr3_aa: CSVVKGVEQFF
clone_size: -; d_call: TRBD2; cdr3_length: 16; j_call: TRBJ2-7; v_call: TRBV5-6; cdr3_nt: TGTGCCAGCAGCTCTCAACGGCTAGCGGGAATCTACGAGCAGTACTTC; cdr3_aa: CASSSQRLAGIYEQYF
clone_size: many; d_call: -; cdr3_length: 15; j_call: TRBJ2-1; v_call: TRBV3-1; cdr3_nt: TGTGCCAGCAGACTAGCCGGACTCTCCTACAATGAGCAGTTCTTC; cdr3_aa: CASRLAGLSYNEQFF
clone_size: few; d_call: TRBD1; cdr3_length: 16; j_call: TRBJ2-7; v_call: TRBV28; cdr3_nt: TGTGCCAGCAGTTTAAGTCCGACAGGGTGGTCCTACGAGCAGTACTTC; cdr3_aa: CASSLSPTGWSYEQYF
clone_size: -; d_call: TRBD2; cdr3_length: 17; j_call: TRBJ2-3; v_call: TRBV7-2; cdr3_nt: TGTGCCAGCAGCTTAGCGCGGTCCGCGGGGGGCCCAGATACGCAGTATTTT; cdr3_aa: CASSLARSAGGPDTQYF
clone_size: few; d_call: -; cdr3_length: 16; j_call: TRBJ2-1; v_call: TRBV27; cdr3_nt: TGTGCCAGCAGGCCCATCCCTACCGTCCCTGGGAATGAGCAGTTCTTC; cdr3_aa: CASRPIPTVPGNEQFF
clone_size: many; d_call: -; cdr3_length: 16; j_call: TRBJ2-2; v_call: TRBV4-1; cdr3_nt: TGCGCCAGCACCCTCCGAGGGGGGACTAACACCGGGGAGCTGTTTTTT; cdr3_aa: CASTLRGGTNTGELFF
clone_size: few; d_call: TRBD2; cdr3_length: 16; j_call: TRBJ2-3; v_call: TRBV4-1; cdr3_nt: TGCGCCAGCAGCCACCCAGCGGGGGGGAACACAGATACGCAGTATTTT; cdr3_aa: CASSHPAGGNTDTQYF
clone_size: few; d_call: TRBD1; cdr3_length: 15; j_call: TRBJ1-5; v_call: TRBV28; cdr3_nt: TGTGCCAGCAGTTCACTGACAGGGCGCAATCAGCCCCAGCATTTT; cdr3_aa: CASSSLTGRNQPQHF
clone_size: -; d_call: -; cdr3_length: 13; j_call: TRBJ1-2; v_call: TRBV6-5; cdr3_nt: TGTGCCAGCAGTTCCACAGCTACTTATGGCTACACCTTC; cdr3_aa: CASSSTATYGYTF
clone_size: -; d_call: -; cdr3_length: 12; j_call: TRBJ2-7; v_call: TRBV10-3; cdr3_nt: TGTGCCATCAGTGGATTGCTTTACGAGCAGTACTTC; cdr3_aa: CAISGLLYEQYF
clone_size: few; d_call: TRBD1; cdr3_length: 14; j_call: TRBJ1-2; v_call: TRBV20-1; cdr3_nt: TGCAGTATACCCTCAGGGGGAGGTAACTATGGCTACACCTTC; cdr3_aa: CSIPSGGGNYGYTF
clone_size: -; d_call: -; cdr3_length: 13; j_call: TRBJ2-1; v_call: TRBV29-1; cdr3_nt: TGCAGCGTTGAAGGATGGGGGGCAGATGAGCAGTTCTTC; cdr3_aa: CSVEGWGADEQFF
clone_size: -; d_call: -; cdr3_length: 14; j_call: TRBJ1-5; v_call: TRBV30; cdr3_nt: TGTGCCTGGAACAGCCTCGACCTCAGGCAGCCCCAGCATTTT; cdr3_aa: CAWNSLDLRQPQHF
clone_size: many; d_call: -; cdr3_length: 12; j_call: TRBJ2-4; v_call: TRBV6-2/TRBV6-3; cdr3_nt: TGTGCCAGCAGTTATACGGGAAACATTCAGTACTTC; cdr3_aa: CASSYTGNIQYF
clone_size: few; d_call: -; cdr3_length: 17; j_call: TRBJ2-4; v_call: TRBV20-1; cdr3_nt: TGCAGTGCTAGAGCGAGGGATCCTGGGGTGACCAAAAACATTCAGTACTTC; cdr3_aa: CSARARDPGVTKNIQYF
clone_size: few; d_call: -; cdr3_length: 14; j_call: TRBJ2-3; v_call: TRBV7-6; cdr3_nt: TGTGCCAGCAGCTTAGAGACAGTCACAGATACGCAGTATTTT; cdr3_aa: CASSLETVTDTQYF
clone_size: -; d_call: -; cdr3_length: 14; j_call: TRBJ2-7; v_call: TRBV25-1; cdr3_nt: TGTGCCAGCAGTGAAATAGGGGTTACCTACGAGCAGTACTTC; cdr3_aa: CASSEIGVTYEQYF
clone_size: -; d_call: -; cdr3_length: 15; j_call: TRBJ2-6; v_call: TRBV11-2; cdr3_nt: TGTGCCAGCAGCGTACGACATAATGGGGCCAACGTCCTGACTTTC; cdr3_aa: CASSVRHNGANVLTF